The 22 T cell receptor beta chains below were found in one sample sequenced in a study of radiotherapy plus CTLA-4 blockade in lung cancer. The method was immunoSEQ multiplex PCR; TCRdb's version includes in-frame clones alone and lacks a portion of them. The data contain 75,000 to 100,000 clones, approximately 86% of them singletons. The sample in question was peripheral blood, obtained from a patient treated with radiotherapy plus ipilimumab. These receptors all come from a human donor with non-small cell lung cancer that progressed on radiotherapy plus ipilimumab.

The rearrangement joins TRBV9 to TRBJ2-2; no firm D call. The V and J ends lost 0 bases and 8 bases respectively, with 17 bases between them. CDR1 and CDR2 from the germline V gene are SGDLS and YYNGEE. The CDR3 runs to 16 residues. The chain's CDR3 is CASSVEVRAPVGELFF. The DNA of the CDR3 is TGTGCCAGCAGCGTAGAAGTCAGAGCACCAGTAGGGGAGCTGTTTTTT.

The chain couples TRBV7-8 to TRBJ1-3; 7 bases agree with TRBD1. V lost 0 bases to trimming and J lost 4 bases; unmatched junction nucleotides: 3. Germline V lookup: CDR1 SGHVS, CDR2 FQNEAQ. The CDR3 contains 15 residues. CDR3 region: CASSLAGGVGNTIYF. The CDR3 DNA sequence: TGTGCCAGCAGCTTAGCAGGGGGCGTCGGAAACACCATATATTTT.

In the case of this clone: Additional DNA sequences in this sample encode the identical CDR3. The chain employs TRBV6-5 and TRBJ2-1; D possibly corresponds to TRBD2 (6 bases). There are 14 residues in the CDR3. CDR1 is MNHEY and CDR2 is SVGAGI in the germline V gene. The V gene lost 2 bases and the J gene lost 7 bases, with 12 bases spanning the gap. The CDR3 sequence is CASSYGAGRNEQFF. In DNA, the CDR3 is TGTGCCAGCAGTTACGGAGCGGGTAGGAATGAGCAGTTCTTC.

The chain has TRBV7-9 and TRBJ2-3; D possibly uses TRBD1 or TRBD2 (5 bases each). The germline gives CDR1 SEHNR, CDR2 FQNEAQ (reference sequence). The CDR3 sequence is 12 residues long. Deletions cut 4 bases from V and 9 bases from J, with 11 bases between. Here the CDR3 DNA reads TGTGCCAGCAGCTCCCGAGGGGAGACGCAGTATTTT. Translated, it gives CASSSRGETQYF.

The chain joins TRBV4-1 to TRBJ2-1; D unresolved. V was shortened by 0 bases and J by 0 bases, with 12 bases between the two germline ends. Germline loops: CDR1 MGHRA, CDR2 YSYEKL. The CDR3 is 17 amino acids. The CDR3 loop is CASSQDDLWSSYNEQFF. CDR3 DNA: TGCGCCAGCAGCCAAGACGATTTATGGAGCTCCTACAATGAGCAGTTCTTC.

The CDR3 sequence: CAWSPPRRRSYEQYF. CDR3 DNA: TGTGCCTGGAGTCCTCCCCGGAGGCGCTCCTACGAGCAGTACTTC. This chain uses TRBV30 with TRBJ2-7; D might be TRBD2 (5 bases). CDR1 is GTSNPN, CDR2 SVGIG, per germline (reference sequence). This CDR3 spans 15 amino acids. Trimming took 2 bases from V and 0 from J, leaving 14 bases between them.

This clone turned up a few times. The rearrangement links TRBV19 to TRBJ1-2; TRBD1 might be the D (5 bases). V dropped 6 bases and J dropped 2 bases, with 13 bases sitting between them. CDR3 size: 14 residues. Germline loops: CDR1 LNHDA, CDR2 SQIVND (reference sequence). DNA of the CDR3: TGTGCCAGTAGGGCGTTGGGGCCCAACTATGGCTACACCTTC. The encoded protein is CASRALGPNYGYTF. The complete variable domain, with remaining parts taken from reference TRBV19 and TRBJ1-2, reads DGGITQSPKYLFRKEGQNVTLSCEQNLNHDAMYWYRQDPGQGLRLIYYSQIVNDFQKGDIAEGYSVSREKKESFPLTVTSAQKNPTAFYLCASRALGPNYGYTFGSGTRLTVV.

V and J are TRBV28 and TRBJ1-1; D gene uncertain. Trimming took off 5 bases at V and 2 bases at J, with 18 bases between the two ends. The CDR3 has 16 residues. The germline V gene encodes CDR1 MDHEN and CDR2 SYDVKM. The CDR3 here is CASSLAGLQLNTEAFF. In nucleotides, the CDR3 is TGTGCCAGCAGTCTCGCGGGCCTGCAACTAAACACTGAAGCTTTCTTT.

This clone was counted a few times. The J gene is TRBJ1-2, the V gene TRBV4-1; weak D call: TRBD1 (5 bases). The CDR3 consists of 16 residues. Germline CDR1 and CDR2: MGHRA and YSYEKL. Trimming shortened V by 0 bases and J by 7 bases, and 18 bases separated the two germline ends. CDR3 protein: CASSQDQAGLLSGYTF. The DNA for the CDR3 is TGCGCCAGCAGCCAAGATCAGGCAGGGTTGTTAAGTGGCTACACCTTC.

This chain joins TRBV6-1 and TRBJ2-7; no firm D call. The germline CDR1 and CDR2 sequences are MNHNS and SASEGT. The V end was cut by 1 base, the J end by 3 bases, with 4 bases between. The CDR3 extends over 12 amino acids. The CDR3 reads CASSEVGYEQYF. The DNA for the CDR3 is TGTGCCAGCAGTGAAGTTGGCTACGAGCAGTACTTC.

This clone was seen just once. The V call is TRBV15, the J call TRBJ2-1; a possible D gene is TRBD2 (5 bases). V lost 1 base to trimming and J lost 4 bases, with 8 bases between them. The CDR3 consists of 14 residues. The germline V gene has CDR1 LNHNV and CDR2 YYDKDF (reference sequence). The CDR3 DNA reads as TGTGCCACCAGCAGAGTAGGACTTTACAATGAGCAGTTCTTC. Translated, it gives CATSRVGLYNEQFF.

This clone has just a few counts. The chain is built from TRBV10-1 and TRBJ2-7; 8 nucleotides match TRBD1. CDR1 and CDR2 from the germline V gene are WNHNN and SYGVQD (reference sequence). The CDR3 has 14 residues. V was pared by 5 bases and J by 6 bases, with 9 bases of the junction left unmatched. The CDR3 sequence: CASSIFRGRGEQYF. CDR3 sequence (DNA): TGCGCCAGCAGTATTTTCAGGGGGCGAGGCGAGCAGTACTTC.

V usage is TRBV5-1 and J usage is TRBJ2-5; D remains unclear. Germline V gives CDR1 SGHRS, CDR2 YFSETQ. Trimming stripped 3 bases from V and 1 base from J, with 16 bases between. The CDR3 contains 16 residues. The DNA for the CDR3 is TGCGCCAGCAGCTCCGCCCCTACAGCCTTCCAAGAGACCCAGTACTTC. It is translated as CASSSAPTAFQETQYF. Complete variable domain (other parts from reference TRBV5-1 and TRBJ2-5): KAGVTQTPRYLIKTRGQQVTLSCSPISGHRSVSWYQQTPGQGLQFLFEYFSETQRNKGNFPGRFSGRQFSNSRSEMNVSTLELGDSALYLCASSSAPTAFQETQYFGPGTRLLVL.

The rearrangement joins TRBV7-2 to TRBJ2-7; D is unresolved. The CDR3 totals 13 residues. Germline V gives CDR1 SGHTA, CDR2 FQGNSA. V was pared by 2 bases and J by 3 bases, with 8 bases between. The CDR3 nucleotides are TGTGCCAGCAGCTTAAACGTAATCTACGAGCAGTACTTC. Its protein is CASSLNVIYEQYF.

J is TRBJ2-7 and V is TRBV7-2; TRBD2 is a possible D gene (5 bases). Germline V lookup: CDR1 SGHTA, CDR2 FQGNSA. The CDR3 extends over 13 amino acids. Trimming left V 8 bases short and J 2 bases short, with 13 bases between. The CDR3 reads CASGRTPTYEQYF. The CDR3 DNA reads as TGTGCCAGCGGTAGGACTCCGACCTACGAGCAGTACTTC.

The chain employs TRBV9 and TRBJ1-2, with D tentatively TRBD1 (5 bases). V was trimmed by 7 bases and J by 2 bases, leaving 18 bases between them. The CDR3 contains 15 residues. From germline, CDR1 is SGDLS and CDR2 YYNGEE. CDR3 DNA: TGTGCCAGCTCGCTCGGAGTGGGGGGAAACTATGGCTACACCTTC. Encoded protein: CASSLGVGGNYGYTF.

The J gene is TRBJ2-3, the V gene TRBV9; D possibly uses TRBD1 or TRBD2 (8 bases each). The ends were cut back, 0 bases at V and 2 bases at J, with 22 bases in the middle. The CDR3 loop spans 19 amino acids. Germline CDR1 SGDLS, CDR2 YYNGEE. The CDR3: CASSVVDRAGGINTDTQYF. CDR3 DNA: TGTGCCAGCAGCGTAGTGGACAGGGCGGGGGGAATAAACACAGATACGCAGTATTTT. The full variable domain, completed using reference TRBV9 and TRBJ2-3, is DSGVTQTPKHLITATGQRVTLRCSPRSGDLSVYWYQQSLDQGLQFLIQYYNGEERAKGNILERFSAQQFPDLHSELNLSSLELGDSALYFCASSVVDRAGGINTDTQYFGPGTRLTVL.

The V gene is TRBV5-6, the J gene TRBJ2-6, with D tentatively TRBD2 (6 bases). This CDR3 contains 18 residues. Per germline, CDR1 SGHDT and CDR2 YYEEEE. Trimming removed 3 bases from V and 0 bases from J, with 16 bases in between. CDR3 amino acids: CASSWTWQDYSGANVLTF. DNA for the CDR3: TGTGCCAGCAGCTGGACTTGGCAGGACTACTCTGGGGCCAACGTCCTGACTTTC.

The count of this clone is one. This chain joins TRBV5-1 and TRBJ1-5, with D possibly being TRBD1 (6 bases). The V gene's germline CDR1 is SGHRS and CDR2 YFSETQ. The CDR3 runs 14 residues. V dropped 4 bases and J dropped 6 bases, with 14 bases sitting between them. The CDR3 DNA reads as TGCGCCAGCAGCGAACAGGGAGCAGGTCAGCCCCAGCATTTT. Encoded protein: CASSEQGAGQPQHF. Filled out from reference TRBV5-1 and TRBJ1-5, the complete variable domain reads KAGVTQTPRYLIKTRGQQVTLSCSPISGHRSVSWYQQTPGQGLQFLFEYFSETQRNKGNFPGRFSGRQFSNSRSEMNVSTLELGDSALYLCASSEQGAGQPQHFGDGTRLSIL.

The J gene is TRBJ1-2, the V gene TRBV5-6; D remains ambiguous. The V gene's germline CDR1 is SGHDT and CDR2 YYEEEE. The ends were cut back, 3 bases at V and 6 bases at J, with 6 bases in the middle. The CDR3 runs to 11 residues. DNA for the CDR3: TGTGCCAGCAGCTATGGGAATGGCTACACCTTC. Its protein product is CASSYGNGYTF.

This chain connects TRBV7-2 to TRBJ2-3; no firm D call. The germline V gene encodes CDR1 SGHTA and CDR2 FQGNSA. The CDR3 is 15 residues long. Between the trimmed V and J ends, which lost 6 bases and 1 base, there was a span of 14 bases. CDR3 sequence: CASSYPPTGTDTQYF. The CDR3 coding sequence is TGTGCCAGCAGTTACCCTCCGACGGGCACAGATACGCAGTATTTT.

A remark on this clone: This specimen includes other DNA sequences encoding the same CDR3. The chain is built from TRBV18 and TRBJ2-5, with D possibly being TRBD2 (5 bases). The germline V gene encodes CDR1 KGHSH and CDR2 LQKENI. This CDR3 comprises 12 residues. V shed 6 bases and J shed 5 bases, with 10 bases lying between them. CDR3 residues: CASSPGRETQYF. CDR3 DNA: TGTGCCAGCTCCCCGGGAAGGGAGACCCAGTACTTC.